The next 21 T cell receptor beta chains were all read from a single sample in a study of blood T cell repertoires in COVID-19 (dated by TCRdb to 2020 to 2021). Library preparation was by the immunoSEQ multiplex PCR assay. Sourced from immuneACCESS, this table was stored by TCRdb with only in-frame sequences that have V and J called. A share of the clones is absent; for the studies checked, an unresolved V gene accounts for under half, and the remainder has no known explanation. The sample records about 200,000 clones, 70% to 90% of which are singletons. Under 3.5% of the sample belongs to the ten largest clones. Sequencing was done on a sample of peripheral blood. All receptors derive from a man in his fifties or sixties with acute or convalescent COVID-19.

The V and J genes are TRBV7-2 and TRBJ2-2; 11 bases are shared with TRBD2. V trimming: 3 bases; J trimming: 1 base; junction bases outside the gene matches: 1. The CDR3 loop spans 16 amino acids. The germline V gene has CDR1 SGHTA and CDR2 FQGNSA. CDR3 sequence (DNA): TGTGCCAGCAGCTTCGGGACTAGCGGGAACACCGGGGAGCTGTTTTTT. Amino acid sequence: CASSFGTSGNTGELFF. The full variable domain, in which reference TRBV7-2 and TRBJ2-2 provide the parts outside the CDR3, is GAGVSQSPSNKVTEKGKDVELRCDPISGHTALYWYRQSLGQGLEFLIYFQGNSAPDKSGLPSDRFSAERTGGSVSTLTIQRTQQEDSAVYLCASSFGTSGNTGELFFGEGSRLTVL.

This clone was counted a single time. The V gene is TRBV12-3 or TRBV12-4, the J gene TRBJ1-2; tentative D call: TRBD1 (6 bases). Trimming removed 6 bases at V and 4 bases at J, with 12 bases between. The CDR3 sequence is 13 residues long. This CDR3 is CASRPQGSYGYTF. CDR3 in DNA: TGTGCCAGCAGGCCCCAGGGGAGCTATGGCTACACCTTC.

The gene calls are TRBV11-2 and TRBJ2-5; D gene uncertain. CDR3 size: 14 residues. V was pared by 4 bases and J by 7 bases, with 16 bases between. Germline V gene data show CDR1 as SGHAT and CDR2 as FQNNGV. CDR3 in amino acids: CASSYDLYPGTQYF. Written as DNA, the CDR3 is TGTGCCAGCAGCTACGACCTCTACCCAGGGACCCAGTACTTC.

The chain couples TRBV9 to TRBJ2-1, with TRBD2 matching 13 bases. Trimming took 6 bases from V and 9 from J; bases not matched to a gene: 9. CDR1 is SGDLS, CDR2 YYNGEE, per germline. CDR3 length: 15 amino acids. The DNA for the CDR3 is TGTGCCAGCAACGCCGGACTAGCGGGAGCGGGTGAGCAGTTCTTC. Residues: CASNAGLAGAGEQFF.

The V and J genes are TRBV6-5 and TRBJ1-1; 11 bases are shared with TRBD1. Germline values: CDR1 MNHEY, CDR2 SVGAGI. V was pared by 5 bases and J by 5 bases, with 7 bases of the junction left unmatched. The CDR3 extends over 15 amino acids. CDR3 nucleotide sequence: TGTGCCAGCAGTCTGGGGACAGGGGGAAGGACTGAAGCTTTCTTT. Translated: CASSLGTGGRTEAFF.

The CDR3 DNA reads TGTGCCAGCAGTTCCGTCGGGGCGGGATCTCCTACCTACGAGCAGTACTTC. Protein: CASSSVGAGSPTYEQYF. This sequence joins TRBV28 and TRBJ2-7; maybe TRBD2 (6 bases). V was trimmed by 4 bases and J by 2 bases, leaving 21 bases between them. CDR3 length: 17 residues. The germline V gene encodes CDR1 MDHEN and CDR2 SYDVKM. Based on the CDR3 plus reference TRBV28 and TRBJ2-7, the full variable domain is DVKVTQSSRYLVKRTGEKVFLECVQDMDHENMFWYRQDPGLGLRLIYFSYDVKMKEKGDIPEGYSVSREKKERFSLILESASTNQTSMYLCASSSVGAGSPTYEQYFGPGTRLTVT.

This sequence joins TRBV7-2 and TRBJ2-3; 13 bases line up with TRBD2. The CDR3 sequence is 18 residues long. Germline lookup yields CDR1 SGHTA and CDR2 FQGNSA. J gave up 6 bases and V 0 bases, and 9 bases lay outside the gene matches. CDR3 sequence reads: CASSLAHSTSGRGDTQYF. As DNA, the CDR3 is TGTGCCAGCAGCTTAGCGCATAGTACTAGCGGGAGGGGGGATACGCAGTATTTT.

This chain uses TRBV4-2 with TRBJ2-2; D unresolved. The CDR3 is 14 residues long. The germline V and J ends were trimmed by 3 bases and 3 bases, with 8 bases remaining between them. CDR1 is LGHNA, CDR2 YNFKEQ, per germline. CDR3 in amino acids: CASSHTQYTGELFF. The CDR3 coding sequence is TGTGCCAGCAGCCACACACAGTACACCGGGGAGCTGTTTTTT.

J is TRBJ1-1 and V is TRBV7-9; 8 bases fit TRBD1. This CDR3 has 12 residues. Looked up from germline, CDR1 is SEHNR and CDR2 is FQNEAQ (reference sequence). The J segment lost 9 bases and the V segment lost 1 base, leaving 1 base of the junction unmatched. The CDR3 protein is CASSLGTGQAFF. The DNA for the CDR3 is TGTGCCAGCAGCTTAGGGACAGGGCAAGCTTTCTTT.

Only a few counts were recorded for this clone. The J gene is TRBJ2-2, the V gene TRBV29-1; 10 bases map to TRBD2. The junction had 8 bases not matched to a gene; V was cut back by 5 bases and J by 5 bases. This CDR3 is built from 15 residues. Germline CDR1 and CDR2: SQVTM and ANQGSEA. The CDR3 is CSVKGLAFGTGELFF. The CDR3, as DNA: TGCAGCGTTAAGGGACTAGCGTTTGGGACCGGGGAGCTGTTTTTT.

The chain joins TRBV5-8 to TRBJ1-6; 9 positions match TRBD1. The trim removed 0 bases at V and 7 bases at J, leaving 5 bases unmatched. Germline values: CDR1 SGHTS, CDR2 YDEGEE. This CDR3 spans 16 amino acids. The CDR3 nucleotides read TGTGCCAGCAGCTTGGAGGGACAGGGAATCAATTCACCCCTCCACTTT. Translation: CASSLEGQGINSPLHF.

V usage is TRBV5-1 and J usage is TRBJ1-1; 7 nucleotides align to TRBD1. The length of the CDR3 is 16 residues. CDR1 is SGHRS, CDR2 YFSETQ, per germline. The junction had 18 bases not matched to a gene; V was cut back by 8 bases and J by 5 bases. The CDR3 nucleotides are TGCGCCAGTAGGGTTGGGGACAGTTCGTGGGGGACTGAAGCTTTCTTT. Translating gives CASRVGDSSWGTEAFF.

The rearrangement links TRBV7-8 to TRBJ2-3; D remains unclear. Trimming left V 1 base short and J 3 bases short, with 8 bases between. This CDR3 is 14 amino acids long. The V gene's germline CDR1 is SGHVS and CDR2 FQNEAQ. The CDR3 sequence is CASSLGRSTDTQYF. The CDR3 coding sequence is TGTGCCAGCAGCTTAGGCCGGTCTACAGATACGCAGTATTTT.

The chain recombines TRBV9 with TRBJ2-2; TRBD2 matches 7 bases. J gave up 2 bases and V 5 bases, and 15 bases lay outside the gene matches. Per the germline V gene, CDR1 is SGDLS and CDR2 is YYNGEE. The CDR3 consists of 18 residues. The CDR3 DNA reads as TGTGCCAGCAGGGTCTGGCGGGAGCCTCTCCGAAACACCGGGGAGCTGTTTTTT. As protein: CASRVWREPLRNTGELFF.

This clone occurred once. The rearrangement uses TRBV28 and TRBJ2-1; TRBD1 matches 9 bases. Germline CDR1 reads MDHEN; CDR2 reads SYDVKM. J gave up 5 bases and V 8 bases, and 10 bases lay outside the gene matches. CDR3 length: 15 residues. The CDR3 here is CASGLTGGLDNEQFF. CDR3 coding DNA: TGTGCCAGCGGTCTCACAGGGGGCTTGGACAATGAGCAGTTCTTC.

The chain is built from TRBV11-2 and TRBJ2-7; D may be TRBD2 (6 bases). Germline V lookup: CDR1 SGHAT, CDR2 FQNNGV. This CDR3 comprises 15 residues. Trimming took 2 bases from V and 3 from J, leaving 14 bases between them. CDR3 coding DNA: TGTGCCAGCAGCTTATCAGACGGGAGAGGCTACGAGCAGTACTTC. Its translation is CASSLSDGRGYEQYF.

The chain is built from TRBV9 and TRBJ2-1, with 7 bases aligning to TRBD1. V lost 6 bases to trimming and J lost 0 bases; unmatched junction nucleotides: 9. Germline V gene lookup returns CDR1 SGDLS and CDR2 YYNGEE. CDR3 length equals 16 residues. The CDR3 protein is CASTRGQPSSYNEQFF. The CDR3 DNA sequence: TGTGCCAGCACAAGGGGACAGCCGAGCTCCTACAATGAGCAGTTCTTC.

The chain links TRBV27 to TRBJ2-7, with D maybe TRBD1 (6 bases). Trimming took 5 bases from V and 1 from J, leaving 12 bases between them. There are 14 residues in the CDR3. Germline V lookup: CDR1 MNHEY, CDR2 SMNVEV (reference sequence). CDR3 in DNA: TGTGCCAGCAGTCCGCTTGGACAGTCCTACGAGCAGTACTTC. Translated, it gives CASSPLGQSYEQYF.

Notes on this clone: The sample carries other DNA sequences with the same CDR3. The rearrangement uses TRBV27 and TRBJ1-1; D is perhaps TRBD1 (5 bases). Germline loops: CDR1 MNHEY, CDR2 SMNVEV (reference sequence). The CDR3 has 14 amino acids. With 3 bases removed from V and 3 bases from J, the gap between germline ends came to 11 bases. As DNA, the CDR3 is TGTGCCAGCAGTTTCCTGGGGGGGGACACTGAAGCTTTCTTT. Encoded protein: CASSFLGGDTEAFF.

This clone came up once. The gene calls are TRBV7-9 and TRBJ1-1; 7 nucleotides align to TRBD1. The junction had 12 bases not matched to a gene; V was cut back by 2 bases and J by 3 bases. The CDR3 runs 17 residues. Looked up from germline, CDR1 is SEHNR and CDR2 is FQNEAQ (reference sequence). CDR3 residues: CASSLKRATGPHTEAFF. The CDR3 nucleotides read TGTGCCAGCAGCTTAAAACGGGCGACAGGGCCCCACACTGAAGCTTTCTTT.

The chain recombines TRBV5-1 with TRBJ2-6, with D perhaps matching TRBD2 (5 bases). Germline CDR1 reads SGHRS; CDR2 reads YFSETQ. The CDR3 has 15 amino acids. V lost 0 bases and J 2 bases, leaving 6 bases between the germline ends. CDR3 region: CASSLGGPGANVLTF. As DNA, the CDR3 is TGCGCCAGCAGCTTGGGAGGGCCTGGGGCCAACGTCCTGACTTTC.